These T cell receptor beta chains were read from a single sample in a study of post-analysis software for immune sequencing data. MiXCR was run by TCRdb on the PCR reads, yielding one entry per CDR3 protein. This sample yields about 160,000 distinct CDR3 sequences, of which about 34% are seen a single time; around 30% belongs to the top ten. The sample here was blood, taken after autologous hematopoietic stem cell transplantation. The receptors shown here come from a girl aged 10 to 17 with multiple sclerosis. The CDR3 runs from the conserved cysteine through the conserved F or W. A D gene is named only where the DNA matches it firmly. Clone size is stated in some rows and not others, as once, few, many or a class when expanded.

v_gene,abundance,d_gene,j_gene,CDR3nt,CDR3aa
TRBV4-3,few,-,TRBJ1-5,TGCGCCAGCAGCCAAGAGGGAGGGATGAACAATCAGCCCCAGCATTTT,CASSQEGGMNNQPQHF
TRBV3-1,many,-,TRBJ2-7,TGTGCCAGCAGCCTCCTGGTAGACTCCTACGAGCAGTACTTC,CASSLLVDSYEQYF
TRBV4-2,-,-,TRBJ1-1,TGTGCCAGCAGCCAAGACGGGCAGATGAACACTGAAGCTTTCTTT,CASSQDGQMNTEAFF
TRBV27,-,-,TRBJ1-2,TGTGCCAGCAGTCAGGAGGGATATAGCTATGGCTACACCTTC,CASSQEGYSYGYTF
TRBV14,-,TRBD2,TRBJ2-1,TGTGCCAGCAGCCAAGAGGGCGGGAGGGAACGCAATGAGCAGTTCTTC,CASSQEGGRERNEQFF
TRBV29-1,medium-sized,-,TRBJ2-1,TGCAGCGTTGAAGATCCCCTCGCCTTCCGGGGCAATGAGCAGTTCTTC,CSVEDPLAFRGNEQFF
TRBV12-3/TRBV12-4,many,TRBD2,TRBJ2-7,TGTGCCAGCAGTAGGTGGGGGGGGGCCTACGAGCAGTACTTC,CASSRWGGAYEQYF
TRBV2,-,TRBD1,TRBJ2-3,TGTGCCAGCAGCCGATTATTGGACAGGCGCACAGATACGCAGTATTTT,CASSRLLDRRTDTQYF
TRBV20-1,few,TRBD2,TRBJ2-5,TGCAGTACTAGGGCGCGGGAGAATGAGAAGCAGTACTTC,CSTRARENEKQYF
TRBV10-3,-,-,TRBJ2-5,TGTGCCATCAGCCCGACAGGCGCTGGGGAGACCCAGTACTTC,CAISPTGAGETQYF
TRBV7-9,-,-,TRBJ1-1,TGTGCCAGCAGCTTAAACCATGGGCGAGCTTTCTTT,CASSLNHGRAFF
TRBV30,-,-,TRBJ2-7,TGTGCCTGGAGTGAAGGCGACGGGGCCTACGAGCAGTACTTC,CAWSEGDGAYEQYF
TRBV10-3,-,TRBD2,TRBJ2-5,TGTGCCATCAGTGAAAGGGACACATTAAGACTAGCGGAGGCTCAAGAGACCCAGTACTTC,CAISERDTLRLAEAQETQYF
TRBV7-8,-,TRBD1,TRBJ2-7,TGTGCCAGCAGCCTTACCTCAGGGGGCGGCCCCTACGAGCAGTACTTC,CASSLTSGGGPYEQYF
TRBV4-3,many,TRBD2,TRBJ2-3,TGCGCCAGCAGCCAAGATAGGGGACTAGCGGCTGGTGGGGCAGATACGCAGTATTTT,CASSQDRGLAAGGADTQYF
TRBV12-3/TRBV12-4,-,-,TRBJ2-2,TGTGCCAGCGGAGGGACGGACTACACCGGGGAGCTGTTTTTT,CASGGTDYTGELFF
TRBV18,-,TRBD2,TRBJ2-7,TGTGCCAGCTCACCACCTAGCGGGAGGTGGGACGAGCAGTACTTC,CASSPPSGRWDEQYF
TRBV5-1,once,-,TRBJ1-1,TGCGCCAGCAGCTTGGGTATTCAGGGTCGGGACACTGAAGCTTTCTTT,CASSLGIQGRDTEAFF
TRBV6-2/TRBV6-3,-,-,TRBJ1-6,TGTGCCAGCAGCCAGCTTTGGGACACCCTCCACTTT,CASSQLWDTLHF
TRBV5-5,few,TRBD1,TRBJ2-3,TGTGCCAGCAGCTTTCTAACGACAGGGCCAGATACGCAGTATTTT,CASSFLTTGPDTQYF
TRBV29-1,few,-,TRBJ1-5,TGCAGCGTCCTGGAGCAGGACAATCAGCCCCAGCATTTT,CSVLEQDNQPQHF
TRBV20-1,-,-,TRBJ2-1,TGCAGTGCTAGTTCCCCACTGTACAATGAGCAGTTCTTC,CSASSPLYNEQFF
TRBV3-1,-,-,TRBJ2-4,TGTGCCAGCAGCCAAGATTCCGGGGGTCCTGAGCAGTACTTC,CASSQDSGGPEQYF
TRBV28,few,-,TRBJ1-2,TGTGCCAGCAGTCCACTACGCCCAGGGATGGGAATAGGCTACACCTTC,CASSPLRPGMGIGYTF
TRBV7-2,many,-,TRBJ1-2,TGTGCCAGCAGCCCCCGGACGGATGGCTACACCTTC,CASSPRTDGYTF
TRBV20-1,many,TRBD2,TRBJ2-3,TGCAGTGCTATCCCTAGGGCTAGCGGGAGGGGTGCAGATACGCAGTATTTT,CSAIPRASGRGADTQYF
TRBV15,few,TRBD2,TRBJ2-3,TGTGCCACCGGGGGACTAGCGGAGACAGATACGCAGTATTTT,CATGGLAETDTQYF
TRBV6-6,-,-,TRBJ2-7,TGTGCCAGCAGGGGAGCGGTCGGGGTTTCCTACGGGCAGTACTTC,CASRGAVGVSYGQYF
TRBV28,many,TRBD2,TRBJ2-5,TGTGCCAGCAGTTGGACTAGCGGGGTGGGGGAGCAGTACTTC,CASSWTSGVGEQYF
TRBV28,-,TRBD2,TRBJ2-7,TGTGCCAGCAGTTGGACTAGTCGAGCGGGAGAGCAGTACTTC,CASSWTSRAGEQYF
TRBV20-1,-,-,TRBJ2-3,TGCAGTGCTAGTCAGGGCAGCACAGATACGCAGTATTTT,CSASQGSTDTQYF
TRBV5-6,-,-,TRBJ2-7,TGTGCCAGCAGCTTGGCCTCCGGGACGGGACCCTACGAGCAGTACTTC,CASSLASGTGPYEQYF
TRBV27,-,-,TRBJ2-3,TGTGCCAGCAGTCGAGCTGATACGCAGTATTTT,CASSRADTQYF
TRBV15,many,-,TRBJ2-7,TGTGCCACCAGCAGAGATGGGGGGCTAGCTATCTACGAGCAGTACTTC,CATSRDGGLAIYEQYF
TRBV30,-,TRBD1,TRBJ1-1,TGTGCCTGGAACCACAGGGGGATCACTGAAGCTTTCTTT,CAWNHRGITEAFF
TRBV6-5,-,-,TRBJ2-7,TGTGCCAGCAGTTACGACAGTAACTACGAGCAGTACTTC,CASSYDSNYEQYF
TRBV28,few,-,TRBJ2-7,TGTGCCAGCAGTTCGGGTCTAGGCGAGCAGTACTTC,CASSSGLGEQYF
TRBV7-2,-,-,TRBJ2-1,TGTGCCAGCAGCCCTAGGCAGGGTTACAATGGGCAGTTCTTC,CASSPRQGYNGQFF
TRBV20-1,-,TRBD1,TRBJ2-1,TGCAGTGCTAGGCCCGCCGGGACAGGCGGGAATGAGCAGTTCTTC,CSARPAGTGGNEQFF
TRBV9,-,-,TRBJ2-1,TGTGCCAGCAGCGAAAGCGGGCGCTCCTACAATGAGCAGTTCTTC,CASSESGRSYNEQFF
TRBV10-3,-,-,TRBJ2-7,TGTGCCATCAGTGAGGTGGGCATCTCCTACGAGCAGTACTTC,CAISEVGISYEQYF
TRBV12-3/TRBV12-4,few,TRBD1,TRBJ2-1,TGTGCCAGCAGTTTCACAGGGGCGCGGTCCTACAATGAGCAGTTCTTC,CASSFTGARSYNEQFF
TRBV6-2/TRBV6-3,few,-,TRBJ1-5,TGTGCCAGCACCAAGACGGCGGTGGGTCAGCCCCAGCATTTT,CASTKTAVGQPQHF
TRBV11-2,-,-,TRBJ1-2,TGTGCCAGCAGCTTAGGGCAGGAATATGGCTACACCTTC,CASSLGQEYGYTF
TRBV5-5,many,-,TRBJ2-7,TGTGCCAGCAGCTCCACCCCCGACAGAGGCTACGAGCAGTACTTC,CASSSTPDRGYEQYF
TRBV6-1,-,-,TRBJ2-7,TGTGCCAGCAGTGACCGGGGGACTTACTTCGACTACGAGCAGTACTTC,CASSDRGTYFDYEQYF
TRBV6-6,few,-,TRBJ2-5,TGTGCCAGCTCCCCTACGGTGTACCAAGAGACCCAGTACTTC,CASSPTVYQETQYF
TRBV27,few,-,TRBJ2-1,TGTGCCAGCAGCCAAACAGGGGAGGGGAACAATGAGCAGTTCTTC,CASSQTGEGNNEQFF
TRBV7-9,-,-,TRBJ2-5,TGTGCCAGCAGCACGGGGGCAGGACGAGAGACCCAGTACTTC,CASSTGAGRETQYF
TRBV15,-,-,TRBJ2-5,TGTGCCACCAGCAGAGAACAGGGTCCGATCGAGACCCAGTACTTC,CATSREQGPIETQYF
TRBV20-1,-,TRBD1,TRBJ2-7,TGCAGTGCTGGCGGGGACAGGGAGCCGGGGTACGAGCAGTACTTC,CSAGGDREPGYEQYF
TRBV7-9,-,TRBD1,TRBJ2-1,TGTGCCAGCAGCGATTCACTACAGGGGGGCAATGAGCAGTTCTTC,CASSDSLQGGNEQFF
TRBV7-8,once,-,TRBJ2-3,TGTGCCAGCAGCACCCAGGGCGGGGTTACGCAGTATTTT,CASSTQGGVTQYF
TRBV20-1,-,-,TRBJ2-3,TGCAGTGCTAGAACTAGTACCAGCACAGATACGCAGTATTTT,CSARTSTSTDTQYF
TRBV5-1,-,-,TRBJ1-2,TGCGCCAGCAGCCCGGACAGCTCTAACTATGGCTACACCTTC,CASSPDSSNYGYTF
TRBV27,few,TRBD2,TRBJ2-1,TGTGCCAGTAGAACACTAGCGGGAGCCTTGTACAATGAGCAGTTCTTC,CASRTLAGALYNEQFF
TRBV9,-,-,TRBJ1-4,TGTGCCAGCAGCATCGGGAGGAATGAAAAACTGTTTTTT,CASSIGRNEKLFF